The 23 T cell receptor beta chains in this list originate from one sample, sequenced in a study of breast tumors, draining lymph nodes, adjacent tissues. TCRdb re-called the multiplex PCR reads through MiXCR, storing one row per CDR3 protein. The data show 150,000 to 200,000 distinct CDR3 sequences, with roughly 30% seen just once and around 4% held by the top ten. The lymph nodes were axillary draining lymph nodes from breast cancer patients. Sequenced: axillary lymph node tissue. The source is a female donor with breast cancer. Some clones in this sample may be carry-over from other donors' samples.

This clonotype appeared many times. The rearrangement uses TRBV7-6 and TRBJ2-1; 8 nucleotides align to TRBD2. The CDR3 sequence is 18 residues long. The V segment lost 1 base and the J segment 3 bases; nucleotides outside the gene matches: 11. Per germline, CDR1 SGHVS and CDR2 FNYEAQ. The CDR3 DNA is TGTGCCAGCAGCTTAGGGGGGCGCGGGGGGTCACTCTACAATGAGCAGTTCTTC. Translating gives CASSLGGRGGSLYNEQFF.

Notes on this clonotype: A much bigger clone sits one base away, suggesting this may be a read error. The chain combines TRBV9 with TRBJ1-2, with D tentatively TRBD1 (5 bases). CDR1 is SGDLS and CDR2 is YYNGEE in the germline V gene. The germline V and J ends were trimmed by 0 bases and 7 bases, with 22 bases remaining between them. The CDR3 totals 17 residues. CDR3: CASSVAGTGEGDSGYTF. In DNA form, the CDR3 reads TGTGCCAGCAGCGTAGCAGGAACAGGTGAAGGGGACTCTGGCTACACCTTC.

There are a few counts of this clonotype. V is TRBV5-8 and J is TRBJ1-4; D may be TRBD1 (5 bases). CDR1 is SGHTS, CDR2 YDEGEE, per germline. V lost 4 bases and J lost 0, with 13 bases in between. The CDR3 has 16 amino acids. Here the CDR3 reads CASSPRGGSTNEKLFF. CDR3 in DNA: TGTGCCAGCAGCCCACGGGGGGGATCAACTAATGAAAAACTGTTTTTT.

This chain uses TRBV6-2 or TRBV6-3 with TRBJ1-2, with unresolved D. Germline V gene lookup returns CDR1 MNHEY and CDR2 SVGEGT. The CDR3 runs 11 residues. Trimming pared 6 bases from V and 8 bases from J, leaving 10 bases between. CDR3 nucleotide sequence: TGTGCCAGCAGGCACTGGGAAGGCTACACCTTC. Translation gives CASRHWEGYTF.

This clonotype was counted ten times or more. The chain couples TRBV6-5 to TRBJ2-7, with a possible D match to TRBD2 (5 bases). V was pared by 0 bases and J by 6 bases, with 9 bases between. The CDR3 runs 13 residues. The germline gives CDR1 MNHEY, CDR2 SVGAGI. The CDR3, as DNA: TGTGCCAGCAGTTACTCCTCGGGGATCGAGCAGTACTTC. Translated: CASSYSSGIEQYF.

This clonotype was counted many times. This sequence joins TRBV15 and TRBJ1-5; D unclear. Between the trimmed V and J ends, which lost 1 base and 5 bases, there was a span of 12 bases. The V gene's germline CDR1 is LNHNV and CDR2 YYDKDF (reference sequence). The CDR3 consists of 15 residues. The CDR3 protein is CATSRGLPKYQPQHF. The CDR3 DNA reads as TGTGCCACCAGCAGAGGCCTCCCCAAGTATCAGCCCCAGCATTTT. Based on the CDR3 plus reference TRBV15 and TRBJ1-5, the full variable domain is DAMVIQNPRYQVTQFGKPVTLSCSQTLNHNVMYWYQQKSSQAPKLLFHYYDKDFNNEADTPDNFQSRRPNTSFCFLDIRSPGLGDTAMYLCATSRGLPKYQPQHFGDGTRLSIL.

This sequence joins TRBV6-5 and TRBJ1-2, with TRBD1 identical over 7 bases. CDR3 size: 15 residues. Germline V gives CDR1 MNHEY, CDR2 SVGAGI. J was trimmed by 0 bases and V by 4 bases; bases with no gene match: 5. The DNA for the CDR3 is TGTGCCAGCAGTTCTGGACAGGACCCTAACTATGGCTACACCTTC. It encodes CASSSGQDPNYGYTF.

In this sample, this clonotype turned up a few times. Since a much larger clone is just one base distant, this may be a read error. The genes are TRBV20-1 and TRBJ2-5; D is perhaps TRBD1 (5 bases). Germline loops: CDR1 DFQATT, CDR2 SNEGSKA (reference sequence). This CDR3 comprises 14 residues. V was shortened by 4 bases and J by 7 bases, with 19 bases between the two germline ends. The CDR3 DNA reads TGCAGTGCTACTTTCTGGGGCAGCGATGCGACCCAGTACTTC. It specifies CSATFWGSDATQYF.

This clonotype was found many times. The chain is built from TRBV9 and TRBJ2-5, with 8 bases that match TRBD2. Germline V gene data show CDR1 as SGDLS and CDR2 as YYNGEE. This CDR3 comprises 14 residues. Trimming cost V 0 bases and J 2 bases; bases outside gene matches: 0. CDR3 in amino acids: CASSVAGGQETQYF. DNA of the CDR3: TGTGCCAGCAGCGTAGCGGGGGGGCAAGAGACCCAGTACTTC.

Of note for this clonotype: A much larger clone lies a single base off, so this may be a read error. The V call is TRBV5-6, the J call TRBJ1-2; no firm D call. CDR3 size: 16 residues. Deletions cut 8 bases from V and 3 bases from J, with 23 bases between. The germline V gene encodes CDR1 SGHDT and CDR2 YYEEEE. This CDR3 reads CASRREGIRADYGYTF. Written as DNA, the CDR3 is TGTGCCAGTCGACGGGAGGGCATACGGGCGGACTATGGCTACACCTTC. The full variable domain, with the rest looked up from reference TRBV5-6 and TRBJ1-2, is DAGVTQSPTHLIKTRGQQVTLRCSPKSGHDTVSWYQQALGQGPQFIFQYYEEEERQRGNFPDRFSGHQFPNYSSELNVNALLLGDSALYLCASRREGIRADYGYTFGSGTRLTVV.

The CDR3, as DNA: TGTGCCAGCAGTCCACAACTAGGGACTAGCGGGTTCAAAAACATTCAGTACTTC. The encoded protein is CASSPQLGTSGFKNIQYF. The gene calls are TRBV6-6 and TRBJ2-4; TRBD2 aligns across 12 bases. V shed 5 bases and J 3 bases; nucleotides not matched to a gene: 11. This CDR3 spans 18 amino acids. The germline V gene has CDR1 MNHNY and CDR2 SVGAGI (reference sequence).

Worth noting for this clonotype: This clone may be a read error of a much larger clone one base away. The genes are TRBV11-2 and TRBJ2-7; D gene uncertain. Germline-derived CDR1 and CDR2 are SGHAT and FQNNGV. V lost 3 bases and J lost 5, with 11 bases in between. This CDR3 contains 13 residues. The CDR3 sequence is CASSLDVPDEQYF. The CDR3 bases are TGTGCCAGCAGCTTGGACGTTCCGGACGAGCAGTACTTC.

This clonotype was counted a few times. It may be a read error: a sequence one base away is much more abundant. The V and J genes are TRBV4-2 and TRBJ2-3, with TRBD1 as a possible D gene (5 bases). The germline CDR1 and CDR2 sequences are LGHNA and YNFKEQ. CDR3 length equals 17 residues. V dropped 4 bases and J dropped 0 bases, with 17 bases sitting between them. The chain's CDR3 is CASSLDTETASTDTQYF. In nucleotides, the CDR3 is TGTGCCAGCAGCCTAGACACCGAGACAGCTAGCACAGATACGCAGTATTTT.

CDR3 nucleotides: TGTGCCAGCAGCCAACCGGGGGGCACTGGAAACACCATATATTTT. Translation gives CASSQPGGTGNTIYF. This chain joins TRBV16 and TRBJ1-3, with a possible D match to TRBD1 (6 bases). Trimming removed 2 bases at V and 2 bases at J, with 10 bases between. Germline V gene data show CDR1 as KGHSY and CDR2 as FQNENV. CDR3 length equals 15 residues.

By sample fraction, this clonotype is medium-sized. The chain links TRBV5-1 to TRBJ2-3; 16 positions match TRBD2. V shed 3 bases and J 2 bases; nucleotides not matched to a gene: 6. The CDR3 loop spans 18 amino acids. Germline assignment: CDR1 SGHRS and CDR2 YFSETQ. The DNA for the CDR3 is TGCGCCAGCAGCTGGGGACTAGCGGGGGGGCGCGCCACAGATACGCAGTATTTT. It encodes CASSWGLAGGRATDTQYF.

This clonotype was recorded many times. The chain joins TRBV15 to TRBJ1-2; no reliable D call. The CDR3 covers 14 residues. V was clipped by 3 bases and J by 4 bases, with 12 bases between them. Germline CDR1 is LNHNV and CDR2 is YYDKDF (reference sequence). Written as DNA, the CDR3 is TGTGCCACCAGCAGTGAAGGACGGACCTATGGCTACACCTTC. Encoded protein: CATSSEGRTYGYTF.

In its sample, this clonotype was seen many times. The rearrangement links TRBV24-1 to TRBJ1-5; 12 bases are a match to TRBD1. This CDR3 spans 16 amino acids. CDR1 and CDR2 from the germline V gene are KGHDR and SFDVKD. V was pared by 8 bases and J by 7 bases, with 11 bases of the junction left unmatched. The CDR3 region has the DNA TGTGCCACCACCACGGGACAGGGGGCGCCCCAGCAGCCCCAGCATTTT. Protein: CATTTGQGAPQQPQHF.

Comments on this clonotype: At one of its ends the junction is not consistent with the germline gene, which may arise from a read error. The chain is built from TRBV7-2 and TRBJ2-5, with D tentatively TRBD1 or TRBD2 (5 bases each). Germline CDR1 SGHTA, CDR2 FQGNSA. CDR3 length: 13 amino acids. This chain's CDR3 is CASSRIRGETQHF. The CDR3 nucleotides are TGTGCCAGCAGCCGAATCCGAGGGGAGACCCAGCACTTC. The full variable domain, in which reference TRBV7-2 and TRBJ2-5 provide the parts outside the CDR3, is GAGVSQSPSNKVTEKGKDVELRCDPISGHTALYWYRQSLGQGLEFLIYFQGNSAPDKSGLPSDRFSAERTGGSVSTLTIQRTQQEDSAVYLCASSRIRGETQHFGPGTRLLVL.

The J gene is TRBJ1-5, the V gene TRBV7-8, with a possible D match to TRBD1 (6 bases). Germline CDR1 is SGHVS and CDR2 is FQNEAQ. The CDR3 is made up of 14 amino acids. The V end lost 3 bases, the J end lost 4 bases, and 10 bases lay between the germline ends. The CDR3, as DNA: TGTGCCAGCAGCTTCGACAGGCGGAATCAGCCCCAGCATTTT. Encoded protein: CASSFDRRNQPQHF.

This clonotype was recorded many times. The genes are TRBV7-8 and TRBJ1-5, with 9 bases fitting TRBD1. Trimming at V came to 1 base and at J to 6 bases, leaving 10 bases not matched to a gene. This CDR3 comprises 17 residues. Germline V gene data show CDR1 as SGHVS and CDR2 as FQNEAQ. The CDR3 DNA is TGTGCCAGCAGCTTAGGGGACAGGGAGAATCGAGGTCAGCCCCAGCATTTT. It is translated as CASSLGDRENRGQPQHF.

The rearrangement links TRBV7-8 to TRBJ2-7; TRBD2 might be the D (7 bases). CDR1 SGHVS and CDR2 FQNEAQ come from the germline V gene. CDR3 length equals 16 residues. Trimming stripped 7 bases from V and 7 bases from J, with 26 bases between. DNA of the CDR3: TGTGCCAGCACAACGGCGGGAGTGGGGGCGTTATCAGAGCAGTACTTC. Residues: CASTTAGVGALSEQYF.

The CDR3 loop is CASSLDRIVYEQYF. In DNA form, the CDR3 reads TGTGCCAGCAGCTTAGACAGGATTGTCTACGAGCAGTACTTC. The J gene is TRBJ2-7, the V gene TRBV7-6; tentatively, D is TRBD1 (5 bases). There are 14 residues in the CDR3. The V end lost 1 base, the J end lost 3 bases, and 10 bases lay between the germline ends. Germline loops: CDR1 SGHVS, CDR2 FNYEAQ. Together with reference TRBV7-6 and TRBJ2-7, the CDR3 gives the full variable domain: GAGVSQSPRYKVTKRGQDVALRCDPISGHVSLYWYRQALGQGPEFLTYFNYEAQQDKSGLPNDRFSAERPEGSISTLTIQRTEQRDSAMYRCASSLDRIVYEQYFGPGTRLTVT.

About this clonotype itself: Given the absence of the conserved phenylalanine or tryptophan at the CDR3 end, a read error is likely. The chain has TRBV19 and TRBJ1-1; D unclear. Trimming removed 6 bases at V and 1 base at J, with 12 bases between. From germline, CDR1 is LNHDA and CDR2 SQIVND (reference sequence). The CDR3 covers 14 residues. CDR3 in DNA: TGTGCCAGTAGCCCTGGCGGTACGAACACTGAAGCTTTCCTT. The encoded protein is CASSPGGTNTEAFL.